The source of this T cell receptor beta chain is a study of blood T cell repertoires in COVID-19. Here immunoSEQ multiplex PCR was the method, and the copy in TCRdb shows in-frame clones only, minus some. The top ten clones hold roughly 2% of a sample with fewer than 35,000 clones, around 82% of them seen once. This clone was counted only a few times. The germline V gene has CDR1 KGHSH and CDR2 LQKENI. V was pared by 5 bases and J by 3 bases, with 18 bases between. The CDR3 spans 16 residues. V gene TRBV18 combines with J gene TRBJ2-3, with D perhaps TRBD1 (6 bases). The sequencing sample was made of peripheral blood. The sequence was collected from a man at least 80 years old with active or convalescent COVID-19. The CDR3 here is CASSSGTRGTTDTQYF. CDR3 in DNA: TGTGCCAGCTCATCCGGGACACGGGGTACGACAGATACGCAGTATTTT.